Listed here are 11 T cell receptor beta chains from one sample, sequenced in a study of blood T cell repertoires in COVID-19. Clones were sequenced by immunoSEQ multiplex PCR, and TCRdb holds only the in-frame ones, with some missing. The sample has just over 350,000 clones; roughly 84% are singletons. The sequenced material came from PBMCs or T cells enriched from blood (not recorded which). All receptors come from a woman younger than 45 who had recovered from COVID-19.

Only one count was recorded for this clone. The chain uses TRBV29-1 and TRBJ1-2, with TRBD1 identical over 8 bases. The germline V gene has CDR1 SQVTM and CDR2 ANQGSEA. J was trimmed by 5 bases and V by 4 bases; bases with no gene match: 6. CDR3 length equals 13 residues. The CDR3 region has the DNA TGCAGCGTTGGGTCAGGGGGCAGGTATGGCTACACCTTC. This codes for CSVGSGGRYGYTF.

DNA of the CDR3: TGTGCCAGTAGTTTACAGGGGGTACGCTACAATGAGCAGTTCTTC. Translation gives CASSLQGVRYNEQFF. This chain uses TRBV19 with TRBJ2-1; 8 bases fit TRBD1. Per germline, CDR1 LNHDA and CDR2 SQIVND (reference sequence). J gave up 3 bases and V 5 bases, and 6 bases lay outside the gene matches. The CDR3 is 15 amino acids.

V is TRBV28 and J is TRBJ2-2, with D possibly matching TRBD2 (6 bases). The V end was cut by 5 bases, the J end by 3 bases, with 16 bases between. Germline CDR1 reads MDHEN; CDR2 reads SYDVKM. The CDR3 has 16 residues. CDR3 amino acids: CASSITWRADTGELFF. CDR3 coding DNA: TGTGCCAGCAGTATCACTTGGAGGGCCGACACCGGGGAGCTGTTTTTT.

V and J are TRBV19 and TRBJ2-7, with 8 bases that match TRBD1. The CDR3 loop spans 13 amino acids. The germline V gene has CDR1 LNHDA and CDR2 SQIVND (reference sequence). The V segment lost 5 bases and the J segment 5 bases; nucleotides outside the gene matches: 5. CDR3 sequence (DNA): TGTGCCAGTAGTGTAACAGGGGGAAACGAGCAGTACTTC. As protein: CASSVTGGNEQYF.

This clone came up once. The chain carries TRBV11-2 and TRBJ2-1; weak D call: TRBD2 (5 bases). The CDR3 runs to 15 residues. The germline V and J ends were trimmed by 0 bases and 5 bases, with 11 bases remaining between them. Germline CDR1 is SGHAT and CDR2 is FQNNGV. The CDR3 reads CASSLDYGGHNEQFF. CDR3 coding DNA: TGTGCCAGCAGCTTAGATTACGGCGGGCACAATGAGCAGTTCTTC.

The rearrangement links TRBV5-4 to TRBJ1-1; tentatively, D is TRBD1 (6 bases). The germline CDR1 and CDR2 sequences are SGHNT and YYREEE (reference sequence). The V end lost 4 bases, the J end lost 6 bases, and 13 bases lay between the germline ends. The CDR3 length is 13 residues. DNA for the CDR3: TGTGCCAGCAGCACAAAACAGGGCCCTGAAGCTTTCTTT. Encoded protein: CASSTKQGPEAFF.

The CDR3 region has the DNA TGTGCCAGCAGCTCTCAGCTTGGGGGCCGAGGGTTCGATGAGCAGTTCTTC. The encoded protein is CASSSQLGGRGFDEQFF. V gene TRBV7-8 combines with J gene TRBJ2-1, with D perhaps matching TRBD1 (6 bases). The CDR3 runs 17 residues. Trimming stripped 4 bases from V and 8 bases from J, with 24 bases between. Germline CDR1 reads SGHVS; CDR2 reads FQNEAQ. The full variable domain, completed using reference TRBV7-8 and TRBJ2-1, is GAGVSQSPRYKVAKRGQDVALRCDPISGHVSLFWYQQALGQGPEFLTYFQNEAQLDKSGLPSDRFFAERPEGSVSTLKIQRTQQEDSAVYLCASSSQLGGRGFDEQFFGPGTRLTVL.

This chain uses TRBV28 with TRBJ2-7; D gene uncertain. Germline CDR1 MDHEN, CDR2 SYDVKM. CDR3 length equals 11 residues. V was pared by 6 bases and J by 3 bases, with 6 bases between. The CDR3 sequence: CASSYNYEQYF. CDR3 coding DNA: TGTGCCAGCAGCTATAACTACGAGCAGTACTTC.

The chain employs TRBV28 and TRBJ1-5, with TRBD1 as a possible D gene (5 bases). The germline V gene has CDR1 MDHEN and CDR2 SYDVKM. Trimming stripped 5 bases from V and 2 bases from J, with 10 bases between. The CDR3 is made up of 14 amino acids. Written as DNA, the CDR3 is TGTGCCAGCAGTCAGGGAGGGGGCAATCAGCCCCAGCATTTT. This gives the protein CASSQGGGNQPQHF.

As concerns this clone: This same CDR3 is encoded by further DNA sequences in the sample. The CDR3 bases are TGTGCCAGCAGTGAAGGAGGGTGGAACACCATATATTTT. Amino acid sequence: CASSEGGWNTIYF. The genes are TRBV6-1 and TRBJ1-3, with no clear D. The CDR3 totals 13 residues. Germline V gene sequence: CDR1 MNHNS, CDR2 SASEGT. Trimming removed 1 base at V and 7 bases at J, with 8 bases between.

The V gene is TRBV20-1, the J gene TRBJ2-7; D gene uncertain. The CDR3 length is 11 residues. Trimming cost V 6 bases and J 6 bases, with 12 bases left between them. Germline V gene data show CDR1 as DFQATT and CDR2 as SNEGSKA (reference sequence). CDR3 protein: CSALGLVEQYF. The CDR3 DNA is TGCAGTGCCCTCGGGTTGGTCGAGCAGTACTTC.